Described below is a single TCR beta chain sequence and its context. This entry comes from a study of shared clonotypes between healthy human individuals. Sequenced by immunoSEQ multiplex PCR; TCRdb stores in-frame clones only, minus some. The sample contains roughly 330,000 clones, around 67% of which appear only once. The origin of this receptor is a man aged 30-40 years in good health. Sequencing was performed on memory CD4+ T cells sorted from blood. Subset noted: CD45RA-negative fraction.

The CDR3 spells CASSYGTGQETQYF. For the CDR3, the DNA is TGCGCCAGCAGCTACGGAACAGGCCAAGAGACCCAGTACTTC. The chain recombines TRBV5-1 with TRBJ2-5; maybe TRBD1 (5 bases). The V gene's germline CDR1 is SGHRS and CDR2 YFSETQ. The CDR3 loop spans 14 amino acids. Trimming pared 3 bases from V and 1 base from J, leaving 10 bases between.